These 3 T cell receptor beta chains originate from one sample sequenced in a study. Each CDR3 protein is one row after TCRdb ran MiXCR on the 5' RACE reads. The table records about 64,000 distinct CDR3 sequences, about 22% of them present only once. Sequenced sample: memory CD4+ T cells sorted from a lymph node. As to subset: memory CD4+ T cells, CD4+CD45RO+CD25-. The source of these receptors is a female donor with breast cancer.

This clonotype qualifies as medium-sized (0.01 to 0.1%). The chain carries TRBV5-1 and TRBJ2-3, with D possibly being TRBD1 or TRBD2 (5 bases each). This CDR3 is built from 14 residues. V was clipped by 4 bases and J by 2 bases, with 11 bases between them. Germline V gives CDR1 SGHRS, CDR2 YFSETQ. CDR3 bases: TGCGCCAGCAGCCGGGACCAAGCCACAGATACGCAGTATTTT. Encoded protein: CASSRDQATDTQYF.

This clonotype was detected a few times. The chain uses TRBV5-4 and TRBJ1-2; TRBD1 matches 8 bases. Germline V gene lookup returns CDR1 SGHNT and CDR2 YYREEE (reference sequence). The ends lost 4 bases at V and 7 bases at J; junction bases unmatched: 9. The CDR3 has 14 residues. The CDR3 nucleotides are TGTGCCAGCAGCATACCGACAGGGGACGGTGGCTACACCTTC. As protein: CASSIPTGDGGYTF.

V is TRBV4-1 and J is TRBJ2-3; D not certain. Trimming removed 0 bases at V and 4 bases at J, with 2 bases between. The CDR3 sequence is 12 residues long. Germline CDR1 and CDR2: MGHRA and YSYEKL. CDR3 amino acids: CASSQEPDTQYF. The DNA of the CDR3 is TGCGCCAGCAGCCAAGAGCCAGATACGCAGTATTTT.